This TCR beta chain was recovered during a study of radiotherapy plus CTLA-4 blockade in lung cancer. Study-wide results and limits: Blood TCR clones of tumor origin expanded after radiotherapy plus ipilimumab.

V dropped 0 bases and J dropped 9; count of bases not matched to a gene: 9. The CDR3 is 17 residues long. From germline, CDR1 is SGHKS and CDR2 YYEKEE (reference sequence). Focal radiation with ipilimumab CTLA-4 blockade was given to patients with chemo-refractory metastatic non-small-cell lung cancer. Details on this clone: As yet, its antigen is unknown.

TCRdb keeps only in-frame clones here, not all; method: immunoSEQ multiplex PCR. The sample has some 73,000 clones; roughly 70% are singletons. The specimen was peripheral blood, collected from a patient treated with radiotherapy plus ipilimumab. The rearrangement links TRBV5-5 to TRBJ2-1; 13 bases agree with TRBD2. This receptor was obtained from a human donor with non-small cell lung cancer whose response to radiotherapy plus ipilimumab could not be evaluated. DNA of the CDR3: TGTGCCAGCAGCTTGGCCCTACTAGCGGGAGGGTCCGCTGAGCAGTTCTTC. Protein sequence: CASSLALLAGGSAEQFF.